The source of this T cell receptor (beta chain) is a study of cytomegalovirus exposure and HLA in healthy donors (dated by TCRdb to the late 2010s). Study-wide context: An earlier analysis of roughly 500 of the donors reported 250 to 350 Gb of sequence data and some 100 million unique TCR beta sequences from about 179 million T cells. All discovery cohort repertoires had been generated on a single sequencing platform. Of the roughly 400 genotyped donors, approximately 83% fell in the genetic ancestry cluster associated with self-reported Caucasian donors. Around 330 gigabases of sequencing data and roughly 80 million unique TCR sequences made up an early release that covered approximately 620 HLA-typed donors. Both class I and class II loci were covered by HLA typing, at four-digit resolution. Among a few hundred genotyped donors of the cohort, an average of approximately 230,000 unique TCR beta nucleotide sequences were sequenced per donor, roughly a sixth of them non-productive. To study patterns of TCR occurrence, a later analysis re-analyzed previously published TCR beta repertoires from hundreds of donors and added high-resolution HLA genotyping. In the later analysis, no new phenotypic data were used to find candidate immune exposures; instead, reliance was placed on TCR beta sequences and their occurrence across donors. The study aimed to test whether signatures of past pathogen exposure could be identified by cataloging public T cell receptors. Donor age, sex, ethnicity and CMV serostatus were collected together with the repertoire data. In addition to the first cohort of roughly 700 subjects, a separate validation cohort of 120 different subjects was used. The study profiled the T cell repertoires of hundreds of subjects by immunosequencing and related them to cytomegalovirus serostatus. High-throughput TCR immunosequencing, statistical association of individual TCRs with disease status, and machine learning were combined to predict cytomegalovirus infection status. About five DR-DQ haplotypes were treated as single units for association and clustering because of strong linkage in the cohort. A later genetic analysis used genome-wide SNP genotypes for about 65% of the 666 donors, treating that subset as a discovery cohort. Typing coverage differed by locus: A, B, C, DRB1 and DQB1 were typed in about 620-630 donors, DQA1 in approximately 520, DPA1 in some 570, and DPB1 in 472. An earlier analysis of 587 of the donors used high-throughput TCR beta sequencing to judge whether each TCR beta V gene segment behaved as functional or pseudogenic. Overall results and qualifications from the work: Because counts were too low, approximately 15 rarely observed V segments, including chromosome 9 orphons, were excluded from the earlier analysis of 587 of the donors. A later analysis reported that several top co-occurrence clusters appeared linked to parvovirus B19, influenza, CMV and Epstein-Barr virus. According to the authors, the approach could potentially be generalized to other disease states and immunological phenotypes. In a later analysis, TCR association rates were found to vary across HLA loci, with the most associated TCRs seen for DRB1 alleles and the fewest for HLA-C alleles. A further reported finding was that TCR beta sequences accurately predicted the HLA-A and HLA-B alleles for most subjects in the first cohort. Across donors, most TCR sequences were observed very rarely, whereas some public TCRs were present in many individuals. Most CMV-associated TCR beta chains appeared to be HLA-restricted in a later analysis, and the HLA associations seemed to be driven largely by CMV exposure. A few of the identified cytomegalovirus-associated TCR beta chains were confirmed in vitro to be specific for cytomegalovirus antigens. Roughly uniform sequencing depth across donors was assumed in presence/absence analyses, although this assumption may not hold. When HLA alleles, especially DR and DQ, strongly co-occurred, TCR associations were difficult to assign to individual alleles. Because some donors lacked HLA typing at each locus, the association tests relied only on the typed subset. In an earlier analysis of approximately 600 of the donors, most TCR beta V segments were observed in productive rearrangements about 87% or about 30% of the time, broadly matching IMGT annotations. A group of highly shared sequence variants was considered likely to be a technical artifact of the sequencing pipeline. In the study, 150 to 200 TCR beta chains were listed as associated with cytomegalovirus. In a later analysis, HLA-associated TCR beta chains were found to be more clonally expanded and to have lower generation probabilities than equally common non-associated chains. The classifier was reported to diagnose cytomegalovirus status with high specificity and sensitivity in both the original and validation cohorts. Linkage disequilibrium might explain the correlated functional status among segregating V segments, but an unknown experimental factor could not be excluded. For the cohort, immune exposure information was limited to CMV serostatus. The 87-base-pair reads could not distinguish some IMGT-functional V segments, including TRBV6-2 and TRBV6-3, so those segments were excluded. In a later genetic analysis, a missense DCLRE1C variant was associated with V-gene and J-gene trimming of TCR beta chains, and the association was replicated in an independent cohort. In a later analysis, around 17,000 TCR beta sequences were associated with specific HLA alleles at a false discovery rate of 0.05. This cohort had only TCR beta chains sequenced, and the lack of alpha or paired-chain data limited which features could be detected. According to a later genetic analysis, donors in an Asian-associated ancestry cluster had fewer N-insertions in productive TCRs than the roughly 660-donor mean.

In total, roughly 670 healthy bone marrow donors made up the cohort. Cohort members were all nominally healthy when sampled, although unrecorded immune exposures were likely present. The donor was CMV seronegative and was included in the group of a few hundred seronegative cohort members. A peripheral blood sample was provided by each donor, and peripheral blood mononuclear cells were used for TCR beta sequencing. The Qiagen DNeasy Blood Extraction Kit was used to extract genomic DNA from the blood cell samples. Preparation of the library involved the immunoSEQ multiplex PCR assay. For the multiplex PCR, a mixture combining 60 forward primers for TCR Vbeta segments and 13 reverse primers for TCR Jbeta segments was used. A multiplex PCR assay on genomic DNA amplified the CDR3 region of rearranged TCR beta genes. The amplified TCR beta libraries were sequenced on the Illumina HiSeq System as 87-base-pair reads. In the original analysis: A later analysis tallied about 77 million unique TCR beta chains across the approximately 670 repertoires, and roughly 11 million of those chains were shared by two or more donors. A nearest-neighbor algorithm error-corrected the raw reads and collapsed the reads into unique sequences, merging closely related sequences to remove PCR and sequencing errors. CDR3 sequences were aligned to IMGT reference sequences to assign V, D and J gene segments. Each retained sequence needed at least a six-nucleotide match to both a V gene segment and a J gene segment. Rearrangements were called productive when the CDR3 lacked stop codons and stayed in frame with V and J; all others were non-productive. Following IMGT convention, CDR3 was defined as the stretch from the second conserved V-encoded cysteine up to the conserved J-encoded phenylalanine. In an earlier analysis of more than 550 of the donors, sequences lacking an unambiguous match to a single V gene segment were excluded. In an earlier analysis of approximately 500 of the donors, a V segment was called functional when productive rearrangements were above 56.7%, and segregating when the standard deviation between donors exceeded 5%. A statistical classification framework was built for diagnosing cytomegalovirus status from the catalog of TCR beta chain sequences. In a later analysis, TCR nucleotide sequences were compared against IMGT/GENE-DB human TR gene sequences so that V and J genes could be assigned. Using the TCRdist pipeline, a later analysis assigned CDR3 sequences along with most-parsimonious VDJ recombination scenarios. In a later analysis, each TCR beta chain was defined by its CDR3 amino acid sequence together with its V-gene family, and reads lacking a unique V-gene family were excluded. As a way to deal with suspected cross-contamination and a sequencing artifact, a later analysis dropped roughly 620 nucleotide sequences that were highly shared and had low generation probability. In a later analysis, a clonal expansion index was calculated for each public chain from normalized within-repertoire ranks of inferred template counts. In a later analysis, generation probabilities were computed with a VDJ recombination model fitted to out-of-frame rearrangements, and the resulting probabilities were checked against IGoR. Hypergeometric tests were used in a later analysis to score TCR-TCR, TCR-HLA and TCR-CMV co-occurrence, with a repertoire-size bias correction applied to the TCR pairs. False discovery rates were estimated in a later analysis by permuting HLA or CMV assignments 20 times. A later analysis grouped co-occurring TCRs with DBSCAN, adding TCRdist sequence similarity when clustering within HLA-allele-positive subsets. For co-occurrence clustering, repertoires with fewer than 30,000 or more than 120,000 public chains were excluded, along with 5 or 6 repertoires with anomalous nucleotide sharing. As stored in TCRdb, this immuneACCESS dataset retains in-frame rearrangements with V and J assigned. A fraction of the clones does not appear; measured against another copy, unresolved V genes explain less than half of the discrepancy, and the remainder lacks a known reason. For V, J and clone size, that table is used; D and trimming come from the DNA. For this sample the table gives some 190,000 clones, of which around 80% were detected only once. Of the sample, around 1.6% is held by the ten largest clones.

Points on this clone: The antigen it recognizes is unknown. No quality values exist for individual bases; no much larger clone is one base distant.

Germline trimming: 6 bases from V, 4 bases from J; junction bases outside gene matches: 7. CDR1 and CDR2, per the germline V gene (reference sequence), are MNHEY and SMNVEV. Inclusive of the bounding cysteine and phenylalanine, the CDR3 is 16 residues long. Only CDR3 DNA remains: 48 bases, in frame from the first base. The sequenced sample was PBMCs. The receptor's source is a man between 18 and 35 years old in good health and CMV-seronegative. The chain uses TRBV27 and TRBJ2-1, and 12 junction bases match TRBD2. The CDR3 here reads CASSPRGTSGYNEQFF. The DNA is TGTGCCAGCAGCCCCCGTGGGACTAGCGGGTACAATGAGCAGTTCTTC.